This is a list of T cell receptor beta chains from one sample in a study of graft-versus-host responses after intestinal transplantation. Generated by immunoSEQ multiplex PCR, the TCRdb table keeps only in-frame clones and is missing some. The sample lists roughly 110,000 clones; 90% to 95% were seen once. No antigen has been identified for these receptors. Sequences were derived from unstimulated CD4+ T cells sorted from spleen or lymph node cells, sampled before transplant. The receptors come from a human donor who was the organ donor for an intestinal transplant. Each CDR3 is given with its conserved first and last residue. The D gene is left open where the match is weak. Clone size is stated in some rows and not others, as once, few, many or a class when expanded.

>TRBV5-1|-|-|TRBJ2-5
CASSLGPTAVETQYF
TGCGCCAGCAGCTTGGGACCAACAGCCGTCGAGACCCAGTACTTC
>TRBV6-6|-|-|TRBJ2-7
CASSYAPIQSYEQYF
TGTGCCAGCAGTTACGCGCCCATCCAGTCCTACGAGCAGTACTTC
>TRBV28|-|-|TRBJ1-2
CASSSPSGQVRSYTF
TGTGCCAGCAGTTCTCCCAGCGGGCAGGTCCGATCCTACACCTTC
>TRBV27|-|-|TRBJ2-7
CATSSGRQPYEQYF
TGTGCCACCAGCTCCGGAAGGCAGCCCTACGAGCAGTACTTC
>TRBV19|-|-|TRBJ1-5
CASSPLPLERQPDSNQPQHF
TGTGCCAGTAGTCCCCTTCCCTTGGAGCGGCAGCCGGATAGCAATCAGCCCCAGCATTTT
>TRBV19|-|TRBD1|TRBJ2-7
CASSTRLTGSYEQYF
TGTGCCAGTAGTACCCGCCTGACAGGGTCCTACGAGCAGTACTTC
>TRBV11-2|-|TRBD1|TRBJ1-2
CASSPRALQGENGYTF
TGTGCCAGCAGCCCCAGGGCCCTACAGGGGGAGAATGGCTACACCTTC
>TRBV28|-|-|TRBJ2-1
CASSYRWGTYNEQFF
TGTGCCAGCAGCTACCGTTGGGGAACCTACAATGAGCAGTTCTTC
>TRBV11-3|few|-|TRBJ1-3
CASSLGSGNTIYF
TGTGCCAGCAGCCTGGGGTCTGGAAACACCATATATTTT
>TRBV7-9|-|-|TRBJ2-5
CASSSEAGTQYF
TGTGCCAGCAGCTCAGAGGCAGGGACCCAGTACTTC
>TRBV6-4|-|TRBD2|TRBJ2-1
CASRGLAGPLDNEQFF
TGTGCCAGCAGAGGACTAGCGGGGCCCCTCGACAATGAGCAGTTCTTC
>TRBV6-5|-|-|TRBJ1-2
CASSPRLPYGYTF
TGTGCCAGCAGTCCCAGGCTGCCTTATGGCTACACCTTC
>TRBV15|-|-|TRBJ2-5
CATSRDLGRETQYF
TGTGCCACCAGCAGAGATCTTGGACGAGAGACCCAGTACTTC
>TRBV11-3|-|-|TRBJ2-2
CASSVQGSGELFF
TGTGCCAGCAGCGTCCAGGGGTCCGGGGAGCTGTTTTTT
>TRBV6-1|-|-|TRBJ1-4
CASSEQTGGREKLFF
TGTGCCAGCAGTGAACAAACGGGCGGACGAGAAAAACTGTTTTTT
>TRBV10-3|once|-|TRBJ2-5
CAISESRASQQETQYF
TGTGCCATCAGTGAGTCGAGGGCCAGCCAGCAAGAGACCCAGTACTTC
>TRBV5-4|-|TRBD1|TRBJ2-7
CASSQGQVAGEQYF
TGTGCCAGCAGCCAAGGACAGGTGGCAGGCGAGCAGTACTTC
>TRBV28|-|TRBD2|TRBJ2-3
CASSLFASGYTDTQYF
TGTGCCAGCAGTTTATTCGCTAGCGGGTACACAGATACGCAGTATTTT
>TRBV2|few|-|TRBJ2-7
CASSELYEQYF
TGTGCCAGCAGTGAACTCTACGAGCAGTACTTC
>TRBV6-1|-|TRBD2|TRBJ2-7
CASSDLRTSGSYEQYF
TGTGCCAGCAGTGACCTCAGGACTAGCGGGTCCTACGAGCAGTACTTC
>TRBV11-2|-|TRBD2|TRBJ2-1
CASSLVIAGWSSYNEQFF
TGTGCCAGCAGCTTAGTGATAGCGGGTTGGAGCTCCTACAATGAGCAGTTCTTC
>TRBV12-2|-|-|TRBJ2-1
CASRLAGLAGLSNEQFF
TGTGCAAGTCGCTTAGCAGGACTAGCGGGACTCTCTAATGAGCAGTTCTTC
>TRBV29-1|-|-|TRBJ1-3
CSVEDRGALSGNTIYF
TGCAGCGTTGAAGATCGGGGGGCCCTCTCTGGAAACACCATATATTTT
>TRBV7-2|-|-|TRBJ2-7
CASSLAGTPYEQYF
TGTGCCAGCAGCTTAGCCGGAACCCCTTACGAGCAGTACTTC
>TRBV11-3|-|TRBD2|TRBJ2-7
CASSPAGTSAEEQYF
TGTGCCAGCAGCCCAGCCGGGACTAGCGCTGAGGAGCAGTACTTC
>TRBV30|-|TRBD2|TRBJ2-1
CAGELGLVSYNEQFF
TGTGCCGGCGAGTTGGGACTAGTCTCCTACAATGAGCAGTTCTTC
>TRBV29-1|few|TRBD1|TRBJ2-5
CTASRGWQETQYF
TGCACCGCGAGCAGGGGGTGGCAAGAGACCCAGTACTTC
>TRBV7-9|few|-|TRBJ2-7
CASADGRRTGEQYF
TGTGCCAGCGCCGACGGGAGACGTACGGGCGAGCAGTACTTC
>TRBV7-9|-|TRBD2|TRBJ2-7
CASSSYGRSSYEQYF
TGTGCCAGCAGCTCCTACGGGAGGAGCTCCTACGAGCAGTACTTC
>TRBV18|-|TRBD2|TRBJ2-1
CASSPLAGGSYNEQFF
TGTGCCAGCTCACCACTAGCGGGAGGATCCTACAATGAGCAGTTCTTC
>TRBV2|once|TRBD1|TRBJ1-5
CASSGQGANQPQHF
TGTGCCAGCAGTGGACAGGGGGCCAATCAGCCCCAGCATTTT
>TRBV4-3|-|-|TRBJ2-5
CASSQDFRETQYF
TGCGCCAGCAGCCAAGATTTCAGGGAGACCCAGTACTTC
>TRBV15|-|-|TRBJ1-2
CATSFGGGFGYTF
TGTGCCACCAGCTTTGGTGGGGGGTTTGGCTACACCTTC
>TRBV30|-|TRBD1|TRBJ2-5
CAWSLLGQGVGETQYF
TGTGCCTGGAGTTTACTTGGACAGGGGGTAGGAGAGACCCAGTACTTC
>TRBV5-6|few|-|TRBJ2-2
CASTRLGTGELFF
TGTGCCAGCACCCGATTAGGCACCGGGGAGCTGTTTTTT
>TRBV18|-|-|TRBJ2-7
CASSPLRDYEQYF
TGTGCCAGCTCACCCCTCCGGGATTACGAGCAGTACTTC
>TRBV6-5|-|TRBD2|TRBJ2-1
CASSNLAGVGEQFF
TGTGCCAGCAGTAACCTAGCGGGAGTAGGTGAGCAGTTCTTC
>TRBV4-3|-|-|TRBJ1-1
CASSQSESSNTEAFF
TGCGCCAGCAGCCAGTCGGAGTCCTCAAACACTGAAGCTTTCTTT